Below, 30 T cell receptor beta chains from the same sample are listed, as sequenced in a study of shared clonotypes between healthy human individuals. Profiling relied on immunoSEQ multiplex PCR, and the TCRdb table lists in-frame clones only, not all of them. The table records about 480,000 clones, 79% of them present only once. The specimen sequenced was PBMCs. All receptors derive from a woman aged 40 to 50 in good health. Some clones in this sample may be carry-over from other donors' samples.

The chain carries TRBV7-9 and TRBJ2-1; D call uncertain. Looked up from germline, CDR1 is SEHNR and CDR2 is FQNEAQ (reference sequence). Trimming shortened V by 5 bases and J by 8 bases, and 10 bases separated the two germline ends. The CDR3 is made up of 12 amino acids. The DNA of the CDR3 is TGTGCCAGCAGCAGAACCTTGGATGAGCAGTTCTTC. This encodes CASSRTLDEQFF.

The CDR3 sequence is CASSRPPQRDPDTQYF. Here the CDR3 DNA reads TGTGCCAGCAGCAGGCCCCCCCAGCGGGACCCAGATACGCAGTATTTT. The chain has TRBV6-6 and TRBJ2-3, with TRBD2 identical over 7 bases. The CDR3 spans 16 residues. V lost 6 bases and J lost 4; bases outside the gene matches: 13. In germline, CDR1 is MNHNY, CDR2 SVGAGI (reference sequence).

This chain's CDR3 is CASSSGRGRETQYF. The CDR3, as DNA: TGTGCCAGCAGCTCCGGTAGAGGGAGAGAGACCCAGTACTTC. The chain has TRBV7-8 and TRBJ2-5, with D maybe TRBD2 (5 bases). Between the trimmed V and J ends, which lost 4 bases and 4 bases, there was a span of 13 bases. The germline V gene has CDR1 SGHVS and CDR2 FQNEAQ. The CDR3 spans 14 residues.

This rearrangement joins TRBV5-1 to TRBJ2-3; D remains unclear. The germline gives CDR1 SGHRS, CDR2 YFSETQ. V lost 6 bases and J lost 4, with 12 bases in between. The CDR3 extends over 13 amino acids. The DNA for the CDR3 is TGCGCCAGCACCTATAGCTGGTCAGATACGCAGTATTTT. Amino acids: CASTYSWSDTQYF.

J is TRBJ2-1 and V is TRBV10-3; 7 nucleotides line up with TRBD1. Germline V gene lookup returns CDR1 ENHRY and CDR2 SYGVKD. V gave up 7 bases and J gave up 8 bases; unmatched junction bases: 11. This CDR3 has 14 amino acids. CDR3 bases: TGTGCCATCACCAAGGACAGGCCTGGGGATGAGCAGTTCTTC. It translates to CAITKDRPGDEQFF.

The CDR3: CASSPILGQGGEQYF. The CDR3 DNA reads TGTGCCAGCAGCCCGATTCTGGGACAGGGGGGCGAGCAGTACTTC. This chain joins TRBV14 and TRBJ2-7, with 11 bases identical to TRBD1. Germline V gene sequence: CDR1 SGHDN, CDR2 FVKESK. The J segment lost 6 bases and the V segment lost 4 bases, leaving 8 bases of the junction unmatched. This CDR3 is built from 15 residues. The entire variable domain, with the rest obtained from reference TRBV14 and TRBJ2-7, is as follows: EAGVTQFPSHSVIEKGQTVTLRCDPISGHDNLYWYRRVMGKEIKFLLHFVKESKQDESGMPNNRFLAERTGGTYSTLKVQPAELEDSGVYFCASSPILGQGGEQYFGPGTRLTVT.

The chain employs TRBV28 and TRBJ1-2; no reliable D call. This CDR3 has 13 residues. CDR1 and CDR2 from the germline V gene are MDHEN and SYDVKM. Trimming took 3 bases from V and 3 from J, leaving 8 bases between them. DNA for the CDR3: TGTGCCAGCAGTTTGTTGGTTGACTATGGCTACACCTTC. Translating gives CASSLLVDYGYTF.

The chain joins TRBV28 to TRBJ2-1, with D maybe TRBD1 (6 bases). The V gene's germline CDR1 is MDHEN and CDR2 SYDVKM. This CDR3 has 14 amino acids. V was shortened by 6 bases and J by 3 bases, with 12 bases between the two germline ends. The CDR3 loop is CASSEGQLYNEQFF. CDR3 in DNA: TGTGCCAGCAGCGAAGGACAGCTCTACAATGAGCAGTTCTTC.

Of note for this clone: Since a far larger clone is one base different, this is likely a read error. The chain is built from TRBV28 and TRBJ2-1; D not resolved. Trimming pared 8 bases from V and 0 bases from J, leaving 5 bases between. CDR1 and CDR2 from the germline V gene are MDHEN and SYDVKM. The CDR3 extends over 12 amino acids. The CDR3 DNA follows: TGTGCCAGCGGCTTCTCCTACAATGAGCAGTTCTTC. It translates to CASGFSYNEQFF.

CDR3: CAWSRRGGGPNNEQFF. For the CDR3, the DNA is TGTGCCTGGAGTCGGCGGGGAGGGGGGCCAAACAATGAGCAGTTCTTC. This chain connects TRBV30 to TRBJ2-1, with a possible D match to TRBD2 (7 bases). CDR3 size: 16 residues. Trimming left V 2 bases short and J 5 bases short, with 19 bases between. CDR1 and CDR2 from the germline V gene are GTSNPN and SVGIG (reference sequence).

The chain joins TRBV5-4 to TRBJ2-2; D unclear. The CDR3 runs 16 residues. The ends were cut back, 3 bases at V and 7 bases at J, with 19 bases in the middle. The V gene's germline CDR1 is SGHNT and CDR2 YYREEE (reference sequence). The CDR3 loop is CASSSPVLGSVGELFF. CDR3 bases: TGTGCCAGCAGCTCCCCGGTTCTAGGAAGTGTCGGGGAGCTGTTTTTT.

The chain joins TRBV6-5 to TRBJ2-7; 8 positions match TRBD2. V lost 7 bases, J lost 7 bases, and 9 bases stayed unmatched. This CDR3 has 13 amino acids. The germline CDR1 and CDR2 sequences are MNHEY and SVGAGI. The CDR3 DNA reads TGTGCCAGCAAGCGCAGCGGGAGTCAAGAGCAGTACTTC. Translation gives CASKRSGSQEQYF.

The chain couples TRBV2 to TRBJ2-7; 7 nucleotides align to TRBD1. The length of the CDR3 is 14 residues. J lost 0 bases, V lost 6 bases, and 5 bases had no gene match. Germline CDR1 reads SNHLY; CDR2 reads FYNNEI. CDR3 sequence (DNA): TGTGCCAGCAGAGACAGGGTGGGCTCCTACGAGCAGTACTTC. It encodes CASRDRVGSYEQYF.

The chain couples TRBV6-5 to TRBJ2-1, with 7 bases matching TRBD2. The CDR3 is made up of 12 amino acids. Germline V lookup: CDR1 MNHEY, CDR2 SVGAGI. V lost 6 bases and J lost 6; bases outside the gene matches: 2. CDR3 bases: TGTGCCAGCAGGGGACTAACCAATGAGCAGTTCTTC. Its protein product is CASRGLTNEQFF.

This clone appeared a few times. The rearrangement links TRBV5-1 to TRBJ1-1, with D possibly TRBD1 on 6 matching bases. V was pared by 2 bases and J by 5 bases, with 13 bases between. This CDR3 has 14 amino acids. Germline V gene data show CDR1 as SGHRS and CDR2 as YFSETQ. Here the CDR3 DNA reads TGCGCCAGCAGCTTAATGACAGGTGGGACTGAAGCTTTCTTT. It codes for CASSLMTGGTEAFF.

This chain connects TRBV6-1 to TRBJ2-5; the match to TRBD2 covers 10 bases. Trimming removed 5 bases from V and 5 bases from J; junction bases left unmatched: 5. The V gene's germline CDR1 is MNHNS and CDR2 SASEGT. This CDR3 is 14 amino acids long. CDR3 amino acids: CASSLAGEVETQYF. Here the CDR3 DNA reads TGTGCCAGCAGTCTAGCGGGAGAGGTGGAGACCCAGTACTTC.

The genes are TRBV19 and TRBJ1-1; D possibly corresponds to TRBD1 (5 bases). Trimming removed 4 bases at V and 4 bases at J, with 19 bases between. The CDR3 totals 16 residues. Looked up from germline, CDR1 is LNHDA and CDR2 is SQIVND (reference sequence). The CDR3 loop is CASSTDLSGSGTEAFF. CDR3 coding DNA: TGTGCCAGTAGTACGGACTTATCAGGGTCTGGCACTGAAGCTTTCTTT.

The V call is TRBV7-6, the J call TRBJ2-5, with D perhaps matching TRBD1 (5 bases). This CDR3 is built from 15 residues. Germline lookup yields CDR1 SGHVS and CDR2 FNYEAQ. With 5 bases removed from V and 1 base from J, the gap between germline ends came to 14 bases. The CDR3: CASSPKFGAQETQYF. DNA for the CDR3: TGTGCCAGCAGCCCCAAGTTTGGGGCCCAAGAGACCCAGTACTTC.

V gene TRBV7-9 combines with J gene TRBJ2-1; D is unresolved. Trimming removed 2 bases at V and 8 bases at J, with 16 bases between. The germline V gene has CDR1 SEHNR and CDR2 FQNEAQ (reference sequence). The CDR3 has 15 amino acids. CDR3 nucleotides: TGTGCCAGCAGCTTAAACCCCGTTGTAAAGGATGAGCAGTTCTTC. As protein: CASSLNPVVKDEQFF.

This chain uses TRBV10-3 with TRBJ2-7; a possible D gene is TRBD1 (6 bases). This CDR3 is 15 amino acids long. Germline lookup yields CDR1 ENHRY and CDR2 SYGVKD. V lost 3 bases to trimming and J lost 1 base, with 13 bases between them. The DNA of the CDR3 is TGTGCCATCAGTGATTTGGACAGTCTTTCCTACGAGCAGTACTTC. Its protein is CAISDLDSLSYEQYF.

The chain carries TRBV27 and TRBJ2-3; the D gene is possibly TRBD2 (6 bases). The germline gives CDR1 MNHEY, CDR2 SMNVEV (reference sequence). V was pared by 5 bases and J by 2 bases, with 17 bases between. This CDR3 comprises 16 residues. The CDR3 region has the DNA TGTGCCAGCAGTGCCGCAGGTGGGAGGTACACAGATACGCAGTATTTT. Its translation: CASSAAGGRYTDTQYF.

This sequence joins TRBV5-1 and TRBJ2-7; D unclear. V lost 0 bases and J lost 2, with 9 bases in between. This CDR3 comprises 14 residues. Germline assignment: CDR1 SGHRS and CDR2 YFSETQ. Here the CDR3 reads CASSLGVAAYEQYF. The CDR3 DNA is TGCGCCAGCAGCTTGGGAGTTGCGGCCTACGAGCAGTACTTC.

V gene TRBV18 combines with J gene TRBJ2-5; D unresolved. This CDR3 is 11 amino acids long. Germline CDR1 is KGHSH and CDR2 is LQKENI. V was pared by 4 bases and J by 3 bases, with 3 bases between. The CDR3 reads CASSRKETQYF. CDR3 bases: TGTGCCAGCTCACGTAAAGAGACCCAGTACTTC. Full variable domain (missing parts from reference TRBV18 and TRBJ2-5): NAGVMQNPRHLVRRRGQEARLRCSPMKGHSHVYWYRQLPEEGLKFMVYLQKENIIDESGMPKERFSAEFPKEGPSILRIQQVVRGDSAAYFCASSRKETQYFGPGTRLLVL.

The V call is TRBV27, the J call TRBJ2-7; D is unresolved. Germline V gene data show CDR1 as MNHEY and CDR2 as SMNVEV (reference sequence). This CDR3 comprises 14 residues. The germline V and J ends were trimmed by 0 bases and 7 bases, with 13 bases remaining between them. This CDR3 reads CASSLSSTVDEQYF. CDR3 DNA sequence: TGTGCCAGCAGTTTATCATCGACGGTGGATGAGCAGTACTTC.

The chain uses TRBV18 and TRBJ2-2; TRBD1 aligns across 9 bases. CDR1 KGHSH and CDR2 LQKENI come from the germline V gene. J was trimmed by 4 bases and V by 3 bases; bases with no gene match: 6. This CDR3 is 16 amino acids long. The CDR3 protein is CASSPRGTGSTGELFF. DNA for the CDR3: TGTGCCAGCTCACCCAGGGGGACAGGGAGCACCGGGGAGCTGTTTTTT.

The chain joins TRBV4-1 to TRBJ1-4; D is uncertain. CDR3 length: 16 residues. Per the germline V gene, CDR1 is MGHRA and CDR2 is YSYEKL. V lost 1 base and J 3 bases, leaving 12 bases between the germline ends. The DNA for the CDR3 is TGCGCCAGCAGCCAAGTTTGGGGAGGCGCTAATGAAAAACTGTTTTTT. It codes for CASSQVWGGANEKLFF.

This clone occurred a few times. The chain recombines TRBV6-5 with TRBJ2-7; 12 nucleotides align to TRBD2. This CDR3 region has 15 residues. The germline V gene encodes CDR1 MNHEY and CDR2 SVGAGI. V lost 6 bases and J lost 0; bases outside the gene matches: 3. In DNA, the CDR3 is TGTGCCAGCAGCCAGACTAGCGGGAGCTCCTACGAGCAGTACTTC. Protein product: CASSQTSGSSYEQYF.

This clone was seen only a few times. The CDR3 region has the DNA TGTGCCAGCTCACCACAGGGGGCAAGCACTGAAGCTTTCTTT. It encodes CASSPQGASTEAFF. The gene calls are TRBV18 and TRBJ1-1; 7 nucleotides align to TRBD1. This CDR3 has 14 residues. Germline trimming cut 1 base from V and 4 bases from J; bases unmatched to any gene: 3. Germline CDR1 KGHSH, CDR2 LQKENI.

V gene TRBV30 combines with J gene TRBJ1-2; maybe TRBD1 (5 bases). There are 11 residues in the CDR3. V gave up 8 bases and J gave up 6 bases, with 13 bases separating them. Germline lookup yields CDR1 GTSNPN and CDR2 SVGIG (reference sequence). CDR3 DNA sequence: TGTGCCCGCAGGGTGGGCCATGGCTACACCTTC. Protein sequence: CARRVGHGYTF.

The rearrangement links TRBV2 to TRBJ1-4; D unclear. V was clipped by 3 bases and J by 5 bases, with 10 bases between them. The V gene's germline CDR1 is SNHLY and CDR2 FYNNEI. This CDR3 comprises 14 residues. This chain's CDR3 is CASSEVAGNEKLFF. The CDR3 DNA reads TGTGCCAGCAGTGAGGTGGCCGGGAATGAAAAACTGTTTTTT.